This TCR beta chain was captured in a study of blood T cell repertoires in COVID-19. Study-level background: T cells, B-cell-depleted T cells, or PBMCs provided the cDNA or gDNA that served as material.

The CDR3 extends over 15 amino acids. Germline trimming cut 3 bases from V and 4 bases from J; bases unmatched to any gene: 4. Germline V gene sequence: CDR1 DFQATT, CDR2 SNEGSKA (reference sequence). Original processing notes: Estimation of nucleated cell counts was performed using reference gene primer amplification. Repertoires were generated with immunoSEQ multiplex PCR, while TCRdb's copy carries only in-frame clones and drops some. V and J calls plus clone size are reproduced from that table; the DNA served to infer D and trimming. The sample contains roughly 150,000 clones, more than 75% of which appear only once.

Sequenced sample: peripheral blood. The sequence was collected from a man aged 45-60 years who had recovered from COVID-19. The rearrangement joins TRBV20-1 to TRBJ1-6; TRBD1 aligns across 9 bases. CDR3 protein: CSASGGTGYNSPLHF. The CDR3 coding sequence is TGCAGTGCTAGTGGAGGGACAGGGTATAATTCACCCCTCCACTTT.